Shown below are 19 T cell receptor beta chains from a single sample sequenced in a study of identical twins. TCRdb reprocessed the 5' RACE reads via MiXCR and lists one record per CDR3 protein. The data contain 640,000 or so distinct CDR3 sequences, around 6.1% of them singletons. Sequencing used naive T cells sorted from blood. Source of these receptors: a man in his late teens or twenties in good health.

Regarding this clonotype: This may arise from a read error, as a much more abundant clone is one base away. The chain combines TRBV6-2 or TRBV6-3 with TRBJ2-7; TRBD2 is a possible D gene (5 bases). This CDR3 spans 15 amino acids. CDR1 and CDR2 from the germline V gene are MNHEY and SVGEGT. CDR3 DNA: TGTGCCTGCAGCCCCGTCCAGCTAGCTTTCTACGAGCAGTACTTC. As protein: CACSPVQLAFYEQYF.

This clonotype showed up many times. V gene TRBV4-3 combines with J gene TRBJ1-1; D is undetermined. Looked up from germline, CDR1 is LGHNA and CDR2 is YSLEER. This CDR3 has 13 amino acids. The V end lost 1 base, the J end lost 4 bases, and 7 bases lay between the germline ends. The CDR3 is CASSQAVATEAFF. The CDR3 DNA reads TGCGCCAGCAGCCAAGCAGTGGCCACTGAAGCTTTCTTT.

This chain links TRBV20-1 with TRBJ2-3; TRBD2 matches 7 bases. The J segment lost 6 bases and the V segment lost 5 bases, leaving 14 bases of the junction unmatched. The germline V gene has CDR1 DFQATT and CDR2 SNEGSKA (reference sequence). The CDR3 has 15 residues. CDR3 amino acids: CSALPSWASGDTQYF. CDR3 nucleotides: TGCAGTGCTCTCCCCAGTTGGGCTAGCGGTGATACGCAGTATTTT.

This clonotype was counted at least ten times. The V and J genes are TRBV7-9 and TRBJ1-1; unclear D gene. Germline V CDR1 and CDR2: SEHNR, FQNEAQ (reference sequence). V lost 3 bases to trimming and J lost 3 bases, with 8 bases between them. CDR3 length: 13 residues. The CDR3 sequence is CASSFGWDTEAFF. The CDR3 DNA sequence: TGTGCCAGCAGCTTCGGTTGGGACACTGAAGCTTTCTTT.

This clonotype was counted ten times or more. The CDR3 DNA follows: TGTGCCACCAGCTACAAAGTTCATGAGCAGTTCTTC. It specifies CATSYKVHEQFF. The chain employs TRBV15 and TRBJ2-1, with D unresolved. V was cut by 5 bases and J by 8 bases, with 10 bases left in between. This CDR3 has 12 amino acids. The germline V gene encodes CDR1 LNHNV and CDR2 YYDKDF (reference sequence).

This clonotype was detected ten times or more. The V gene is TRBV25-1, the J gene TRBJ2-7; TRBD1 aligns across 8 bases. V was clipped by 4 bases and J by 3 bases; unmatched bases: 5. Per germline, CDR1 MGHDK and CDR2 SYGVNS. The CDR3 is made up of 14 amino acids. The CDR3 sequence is CASSAGQGFYEQYF. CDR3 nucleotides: TGTGCCAGCAGTGCCGGACAGGGATTCTACGAGCAGTACTTC.

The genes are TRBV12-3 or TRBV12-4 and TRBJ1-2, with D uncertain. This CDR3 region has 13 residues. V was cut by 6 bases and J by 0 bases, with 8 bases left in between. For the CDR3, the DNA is TGTGCCAGCAGGAAATCAGCTAACTATGGCTACACCTTC. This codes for CASRKSANYGYTF.

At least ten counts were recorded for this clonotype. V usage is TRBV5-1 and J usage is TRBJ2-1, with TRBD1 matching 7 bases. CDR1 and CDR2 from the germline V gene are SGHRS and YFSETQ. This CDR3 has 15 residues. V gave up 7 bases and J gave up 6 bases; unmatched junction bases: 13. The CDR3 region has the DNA TGCGCCAGCCCCATAGGGACAGACCTCTGCAATGAGCAGTTCTTC. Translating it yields CASPIGTDLCNEQFF.

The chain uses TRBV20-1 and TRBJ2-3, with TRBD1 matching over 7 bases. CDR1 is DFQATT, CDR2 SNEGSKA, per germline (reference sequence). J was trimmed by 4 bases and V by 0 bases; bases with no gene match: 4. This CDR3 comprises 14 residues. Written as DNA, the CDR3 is TGCAGTGCTAGAGAAAACAGGGGTGCAGATACGCAGTATTTT. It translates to CSARENRGADTQYF.

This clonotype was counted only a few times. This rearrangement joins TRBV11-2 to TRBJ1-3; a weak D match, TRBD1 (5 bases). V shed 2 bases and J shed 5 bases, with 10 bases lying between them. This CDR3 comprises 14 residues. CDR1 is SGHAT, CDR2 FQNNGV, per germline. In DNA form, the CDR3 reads TGTGCCAGCAGCTTACGGGGGTTAAGAAACACCATATATTTT. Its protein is CASSLRGLRNTIYF.

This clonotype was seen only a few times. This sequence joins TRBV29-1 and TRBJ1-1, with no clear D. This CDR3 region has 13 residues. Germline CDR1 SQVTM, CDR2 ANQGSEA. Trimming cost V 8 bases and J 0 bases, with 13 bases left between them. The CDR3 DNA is TGCAGCCCCTCTAGGGTTCTGAACACTGAAGCTTTCTTT. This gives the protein CSPSRVLNTEAFF.

The CDR3 DNA reads TGCGCCAGCAGCTGGGGACTGCGAGGCTACGAGCAGTACTTC. It yields the protein CASSWGLRGYEQYF. The chain uses TRBV5-1 and TRBJ2-7; D is perhaps TRBD2 (6 bases). CDR1 is SGHRS and CDR2 is YFSETQ in the germline V gene. The CDR3 totals 14 residues. V dropped 3 bases and J dropped 3 bases, with 13 bases sitting between them.

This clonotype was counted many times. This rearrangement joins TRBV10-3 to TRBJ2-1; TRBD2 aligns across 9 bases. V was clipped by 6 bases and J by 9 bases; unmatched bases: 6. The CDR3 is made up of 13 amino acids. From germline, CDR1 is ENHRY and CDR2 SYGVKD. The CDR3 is CAISLSGRGEQFF. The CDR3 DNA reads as TGTGCCATCAGCCTTAGCGGGAGAGGTGAGCAGTTCTTC.

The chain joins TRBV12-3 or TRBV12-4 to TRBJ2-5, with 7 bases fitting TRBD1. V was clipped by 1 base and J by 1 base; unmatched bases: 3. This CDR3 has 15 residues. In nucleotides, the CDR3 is TGTGCCAGCAGTTTAGAGGGGGACAGCCAAGAGACCCAGTACTTC. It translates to CASSLEGDSQETQYF.

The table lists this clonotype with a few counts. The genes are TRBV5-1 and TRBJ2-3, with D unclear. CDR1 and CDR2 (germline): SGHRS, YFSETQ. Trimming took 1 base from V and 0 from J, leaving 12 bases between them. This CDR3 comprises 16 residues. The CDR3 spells CASSLNTAASTDTQYF. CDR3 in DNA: TGCGCCAGCAGCTTGAATACTGCGGCTAGCACAGATACGCAGTATTTT.

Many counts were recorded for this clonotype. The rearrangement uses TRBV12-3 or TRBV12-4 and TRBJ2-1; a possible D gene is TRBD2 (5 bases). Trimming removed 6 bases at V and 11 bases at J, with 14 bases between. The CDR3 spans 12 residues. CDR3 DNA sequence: TGTGCCAGCAGACCCGGGAACTTGAAGCAGTTCTTC. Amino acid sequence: CASRPGNLKQFF.

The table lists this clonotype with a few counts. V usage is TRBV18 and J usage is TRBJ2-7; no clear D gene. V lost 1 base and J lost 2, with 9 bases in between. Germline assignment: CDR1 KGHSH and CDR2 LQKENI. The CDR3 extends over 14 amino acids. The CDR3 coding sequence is TGTGCCAGCTCACCACTAAATAGCCCCTACGAGCAGTACGTC. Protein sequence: CASSPLNSPYEQYV.

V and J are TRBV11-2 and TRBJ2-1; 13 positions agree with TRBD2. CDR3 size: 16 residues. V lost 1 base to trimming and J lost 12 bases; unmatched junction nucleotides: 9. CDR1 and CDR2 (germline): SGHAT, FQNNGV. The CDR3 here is CASSLGGTSGNLWQFF. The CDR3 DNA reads TGTGCCAGCAGCTTAGGGGGGACTAGCGGGAATTTGTGGCAGTTCTTC.

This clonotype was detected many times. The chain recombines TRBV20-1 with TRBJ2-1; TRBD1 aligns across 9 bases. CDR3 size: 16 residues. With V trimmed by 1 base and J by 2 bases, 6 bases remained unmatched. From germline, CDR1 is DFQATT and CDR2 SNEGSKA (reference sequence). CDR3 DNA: TGCAGTGCTAGAGGGAGACAGGGGGGAACCTACAATGAGCAGTTCTTC. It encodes CSARGRQGGTYNEQFF.